Here is one T cell receptor (beta chain) with its context. It was patients with CD8+CD57+ cell expansion by flow cytometry who were chosen for sequencing. The sample comes from a study of CD8+CD57+ T cells in acquired aplastic anemia. Genomic DNA served as template for TCR beta VDJ and CDR3 profiling. TCRdb passed the reads through MiXCR, listing each CDR3 protein once. This table has approximately 190,000 distinct CDR3 sequences, around half appearing once. This clonotype was sampled from a human donor with aplastic anemia. The sample comprised sorted CD4+, CD8+, or CD8+CD57+ T cells (not recorded which) from PBMCs.

The CDR3 bases are TGTGCCAGCAGGTCGGTTGTAAACACCGGGGAGCTGTTTTTT. This encodes CASRSVVNTGELFF. The chain employs TRBV2 and TRBJ2-2; no definite D call. The V end was cut by 6 bases, the J end by 2 bases, with 10 bases between. Germline loops: CDR1 SNHLY, CDR2 FYNNEI. The CDR3 contains 14 residues.